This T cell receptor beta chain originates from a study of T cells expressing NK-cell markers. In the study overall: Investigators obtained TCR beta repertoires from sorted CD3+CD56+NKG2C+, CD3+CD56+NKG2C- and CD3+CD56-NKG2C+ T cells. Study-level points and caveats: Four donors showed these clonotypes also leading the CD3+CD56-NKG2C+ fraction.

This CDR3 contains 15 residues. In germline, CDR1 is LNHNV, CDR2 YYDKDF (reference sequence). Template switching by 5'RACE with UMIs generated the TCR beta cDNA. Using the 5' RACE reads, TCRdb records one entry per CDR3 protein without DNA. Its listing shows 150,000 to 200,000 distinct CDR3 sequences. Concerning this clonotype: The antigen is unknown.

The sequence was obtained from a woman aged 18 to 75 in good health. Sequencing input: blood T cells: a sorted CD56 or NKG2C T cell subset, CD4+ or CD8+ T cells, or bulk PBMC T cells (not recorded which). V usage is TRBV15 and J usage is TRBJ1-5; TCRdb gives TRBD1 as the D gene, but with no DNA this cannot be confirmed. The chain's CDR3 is CATSRWGQPNQPQHF.